Reported below is one T cell receptor (beta chain). The antigen is not known. This entry belongs to a study of shared clonotypes between healthy human individuals. Points from the study as a whole: A few donors shared 4.5% to 6.5% of their naive CD4 clonotypes.

The CDR3 sequence is 17 residues long. V dropped 0 bases and J dropped 4; count of bases not matched to a gene: 4. Germline CDR1 is SGHRS and CDR2 is YFSETQ. Sequencing was performed with immunoSEQ multiplex PCR; in TCRdb, only in-frame clones are kept and a portion is missing. The sample shows roughly 1,600,000 clones, 98% to 99% of them seen only once. Adult Caucasians living in Nashville, Tennessee made up all of the donors. The receptor was derived from a man between 25 and 39 years old in good health. The J gene is TRBJ2-1, the V gene TRBV5-1; 13 nucleotides agree with TRBD2. Input material: naive CD4+ T cells sorted from blood. Subset specified: CD45RA+ positively selected. The CDR3 DNA sequence: TGCGCCAGCAGCTTGGCAGGGACTAGCGGGGCATACAATGAGCAGTTCTTC. It yields the protein CASSLAGTSGAYNEQFF.